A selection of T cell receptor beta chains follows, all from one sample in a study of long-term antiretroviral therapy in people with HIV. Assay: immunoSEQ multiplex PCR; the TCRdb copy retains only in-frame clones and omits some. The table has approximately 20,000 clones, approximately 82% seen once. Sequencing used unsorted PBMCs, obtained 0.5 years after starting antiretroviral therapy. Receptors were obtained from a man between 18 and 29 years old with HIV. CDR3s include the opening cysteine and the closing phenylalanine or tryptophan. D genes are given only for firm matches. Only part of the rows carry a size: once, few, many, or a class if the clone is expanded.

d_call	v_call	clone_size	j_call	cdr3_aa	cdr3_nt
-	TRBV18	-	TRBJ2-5	CASSPPSEAYGETQYF	TGTGCCAGCTCACCACCGTCGGAAGCTTACGGGGAGACCCAGTACTTC
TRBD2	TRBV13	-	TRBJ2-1	CASSFTSGGYNEQFF	TGTGCCAGCAGCTTTACTAGCGGGGGCTACAATGAGCAGTTCTTC
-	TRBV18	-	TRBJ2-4	CASSPPGEGNIQYF	TGTGCCAGCTCACCACCGGGGGAAGGAAACATTCAGTACTTC
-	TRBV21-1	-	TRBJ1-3	CASSNGGTGNTIYF	TGTGCCAGCAGCAACGGGGGGACAGGAAACACCATATATTTT
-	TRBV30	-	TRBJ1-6	CAWTYPSSYNSPLHF	TGTGCCTGGACCTACCCGAGCTCCTATAATTCACCCCTCCACTTT
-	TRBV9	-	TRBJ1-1	CASSVVLNTEAFF	TGTGCCAGCAGCGTAGTCTTGAACACTGAAGCTTTCTTT
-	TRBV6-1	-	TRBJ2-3	CASSEGPPRGISTDTQYF	TGTGCCAGCAGTGAAGGGCCCCCCCGGGGTATTAGCACAGATACGCAGTATTTT
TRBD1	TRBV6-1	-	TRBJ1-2	CASIAGGVNYGYTF	TGTGCCAGCATCGCAGGGGGGGTCAACTATGGCTACACCTTC
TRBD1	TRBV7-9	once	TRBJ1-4	CASSPPGQGRLYEKLFF	TGTGCCAGCAGCCCACCGGGACAGGGTCGACTTTATGAAAAACTGTTTTTT
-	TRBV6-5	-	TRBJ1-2	CASSYSRSGQHYGYTF	TGTGCCAGCAGTTACTCCAGGTCCGGACAGCACTATGGCTACACCTTC
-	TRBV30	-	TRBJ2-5	CAWSPGVGGTQYF	TGTGCCTGGAGCCCCGGGGTCGGAGGGACCCAGTACTTC
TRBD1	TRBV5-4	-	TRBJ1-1	CASSLGGQGGTEAFF	TGTGCCAGCAGCTTGGGGGGACAGGGCGGCACTGAAGCTTTCTTT
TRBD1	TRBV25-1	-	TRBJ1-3	CASSPNPWTGKSGNTIYF	TGTGCCAGCAGTCCTAACCCTTGGACAGGGAAATCTGGAAACACCATATATTTT
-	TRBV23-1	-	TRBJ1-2	CASSHRDRLYPGHGYTF	TGCGCCAGCAGTCACCGGGACCGCCTTTACCCGGGACATGGCTACACCTTC
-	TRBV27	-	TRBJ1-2	CASSFIGDYGYTF	TGTGCCAGCAGTTTTATCGGGGACTATGGCTACACCTTC
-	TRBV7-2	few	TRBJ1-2	CASSAGHLFYGYTF	TGTGCCAGCAGCGCCGGACATCTGTTCTATGGCTACACCTTC
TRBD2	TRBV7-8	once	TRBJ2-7	CASSLETGGNYEQYF	TGTGCCAGCAGCTTAGAAACGGGGGGGAACTACGAGCAGTACTTC
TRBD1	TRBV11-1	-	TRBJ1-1	CASTSDRDTEAFF	TGTGCCAGCACCTCGGACAGGGACACTGAAGCTTTCTTT
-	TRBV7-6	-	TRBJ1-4	CASSFFRGTNEKLFF	TGTGCCAGCAGCTTCTTCAGGGGAACTAATGAAAAACTGTTTTTT
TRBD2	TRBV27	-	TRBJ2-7	CASRGLADSYEQYF	TGTGCCAGCAGGGGGCTAGCGGACTCCTACGAGCAGTACTTC
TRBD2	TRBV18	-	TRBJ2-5	CASSRELAGKETQYF	TGTGCCAGCTCACGTGAACTAGCGGGTAAAGAGACCCAGTACTTC
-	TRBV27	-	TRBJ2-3	CASSLSRQPRTDTQYF	TGTGCCAGCAGTTTATCCCGACAGCCACGCACAGATACGCAGTATTTT
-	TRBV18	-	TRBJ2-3	CASSPPVGSRGTDTQYF	TGTGCCAGCTCACCACCGGTCGGGAGCCGGGGCACAGATACGCAGTATTTT
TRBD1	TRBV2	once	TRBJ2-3	CASGGTGGGDTQYF	TGTGCCAGCGGGGGGACAGGGGGAGGCGATACGCAGTATTTT
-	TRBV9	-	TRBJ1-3	CASSVDISKISGNTIYF	TGTGCCAGCAGCGTTGACATCTCCAAGATCTCTGGAAACACCATATATTTT
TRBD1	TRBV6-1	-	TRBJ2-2	CASRDRGNTGELFF	TGTGCCAGCAGGGACAGGGGGAACACCGGGGAGCTGTTTTTT
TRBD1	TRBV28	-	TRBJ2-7	CASSLGPLTGARYEQYF	TGTGCCAGCAGTTTAGGACCCCTAACAGGGGCCCGCTACGAGCAGTACTTC
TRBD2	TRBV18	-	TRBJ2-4	CASGSGGPSKNIQYF	TGTGCCAGCGGGTCGGGAGGGCCTTCCAAAAACATTCAGTACTTC
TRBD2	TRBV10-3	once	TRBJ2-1	CAISEDGTSDEQFF	TGTGCCATCAGTGAGGATGGGACTAGCGATGAGCAGTTCTTC
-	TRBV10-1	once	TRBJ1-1	CASGMGPLQAFF	TGCGCCAGCGGAATGGGCCCTTTACAAGCTTTCTTT
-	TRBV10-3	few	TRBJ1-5	CAISESLGIQPQHF	TGTGCCATCAGTGAGAGCCTGGGGATTCAGCCCCAGCATTTT
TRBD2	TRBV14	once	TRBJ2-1	CASSFGTSVYNEQFF	TGTGCCAGCAGCTTCGGGACTAGCGTCTACAATGAGCAGTTCTTC
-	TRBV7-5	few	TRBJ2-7	CVRSSYWDHGHYEQYF	TGTGTCAGAAGCTCATACTGGGACCATGGCCACTACGAGCAGTACTTC
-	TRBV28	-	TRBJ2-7	CASSSVSLGSYEQYF	TGTGCCAGCAGTTCAGTCTCGTTGGGGTCCTACGAGCAGTACTTC
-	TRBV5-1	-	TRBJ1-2	CASSLASSDYGYTF	TGCGCCAGCAGCTTGGCAAGTTCCGACTATGGCTACACCTTC
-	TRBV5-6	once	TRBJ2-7	CASSSGRGYEQYF	TGTGCCAGCAGCTCAGGGAGAGGCTACGAGCAGTACTTC
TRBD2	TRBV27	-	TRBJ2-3	CASSPIAGISTDTQYF	TGTGCCAGCAGTCCTATAGCGGGGATAAGCACAGATACGCAGTATTTT
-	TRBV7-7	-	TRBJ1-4	CASSLDGGEKLFF	TGTGCCAGCAGCTTAGACGGCGGTGAAAAACTGTTTTTT
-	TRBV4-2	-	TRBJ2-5	CASSYIFGTPGQTQYF	TGTGCCAGCAGCTACATCTTTGGGACCCCGGGACAGACCCAGTACTTC
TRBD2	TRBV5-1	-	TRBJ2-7	CASSLAGGAIDEQYF	TGCGCCAGCAGCTTGGCCGGGGGGGCGATTGACGAGCAGTACTTC
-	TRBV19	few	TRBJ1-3	CASSIGSIPGNTIYF	TGTGCCAGTAGTATAGGAAGTATCCCTGGAAACACCATATATTTT
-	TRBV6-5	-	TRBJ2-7	CATQSGQGGSYEQYF	TGTGCCACCCAATCCGGGCAGGGGGGATCCTACGAGCAGTACTTC
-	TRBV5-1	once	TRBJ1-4	CASRPESGSEKLFF	TGCGCCAGCAGGCCCGAGTCGGGGTCGGAAAAACTGTTTTTT
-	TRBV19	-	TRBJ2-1	CASSIARGGYEQFF	TGTGCCAGTAGTATAGCCCGGGGCGGGTATGAGCAGTTCTTC
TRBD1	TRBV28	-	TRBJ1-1	CASSLGGQGTEAFF	TGTGCCAGCAGTTTGGGAGGACAGGGAACTGAAGCTTTCTTT
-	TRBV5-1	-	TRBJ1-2	CASSLEGDKVIGYTF	TGCGCCAGCAGCTTGGAGGGGGACAAGGTGATTGGCTACACCTTC
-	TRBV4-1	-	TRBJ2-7	CASSQPGPYEQYF	TGCGCCAGCAGCCAACCAGGGCCCTACGAGCAGTACTTC
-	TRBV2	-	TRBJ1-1	CASSGQGPNTEAFF	TGTGCCAGCAGTGGGCAGGGACCGAACACTGAAGCTTTCTTT
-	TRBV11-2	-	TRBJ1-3	CASSLEGQLISGNTIYF	TGTGCCAGCAGCTTAGAGGGGCAGCTCATCTCTGGAAACACCATATATTTT
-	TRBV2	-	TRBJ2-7	CASSLAKGQFYEQYF	TGTGCCAGCAGTTTAGCGAAAGGACAGTTCTACGAGCAGTACTTC